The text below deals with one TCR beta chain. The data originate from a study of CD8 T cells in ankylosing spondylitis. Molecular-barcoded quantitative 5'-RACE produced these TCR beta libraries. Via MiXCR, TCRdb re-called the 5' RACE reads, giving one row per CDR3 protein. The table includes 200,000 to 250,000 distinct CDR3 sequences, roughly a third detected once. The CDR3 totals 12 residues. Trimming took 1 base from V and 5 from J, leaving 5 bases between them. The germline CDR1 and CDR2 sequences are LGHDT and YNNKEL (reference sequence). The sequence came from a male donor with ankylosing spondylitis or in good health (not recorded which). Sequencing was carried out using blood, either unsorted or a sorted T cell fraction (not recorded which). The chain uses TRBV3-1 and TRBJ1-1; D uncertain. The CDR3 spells CASSQVRTEAFF. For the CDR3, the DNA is TGTGCCAGCAGCCAAGTAAGGACTGAAGCTTTCTTT.